The clone carrying this T cell receptor (beta chain) was counted only a few times. This specimen comes from a study of shared clonotypes between healthy human individuals. On the study more broadly: Donor composition was two women and a few men, aged 18 to 49.

At the deep level, the assay was run. The sequenced material, unsorted PBMC DNA, was run on ten immunoSEQ deep assay plates. Study processing details: Filtering differed, since immunoSEQ gave only junction sequences and no quality scores. Generated by immunoSEQ multiplex PCR, the TCRdb table keeps only in-frame clones and is missing some. V and J calls and clone size are those listed in that table; D and trimming were worked out from the DNA. The data contain fewer than 650,000 clones, around three quarters of them singletons. This clonotype originated in a woman in her thirties or forties in good health. Some clones in this sample may be carry-over from other donors' samples. Sequences were obtained from PBMCs.

CDR3 protein: CASSMQGMNTEAFF. The CDR3, as DNA: TGTGCCAGTAGTATGCAGGGCATGAACACTGAAGCTTTCTTT. The chain combines TRBV19 with TRBJ1-1, with D tentatively TRBD1 (5 bases). From germline, CDR1 is LNHDA and CDR2 SQIVND (reference sequence). Trimming stripped 3 bases from V and 0 bases from J, with 8 bases between. The CDR3 is 14 residues long.